This is a list of T cell receptor beta chains from one sample in a study of blood T cell repertoires in COVID-19. Measured with immunoSEQ multiplex PCR; TCRdb has only the in-frame clones, and not every one. The sample contains approximately 58,000 clones, roughly four fifths of which appear only once. Sequencing was carried out using peripheral blood. Receptor source: a man aged 60 to 75 with COVID-19, enrolled during active disease. Each CDR3 is given with its conserved first and last residue.

J gene	V gene	CDR3 protein
TRBJ1-5	TRBV6-6	CASTGTRWGRNQPQHF
TRBJ2-3	TRBV5-1	CASSKTGTGLGTDTQYF
TRBJ2-7	TRBV27	CASSPWQGQGEQYF
TRBJ2-1	TRBV4-3	CASSQERGAGTGYNEQFF
TRBJ2-7	TRBV11-1	CASSLIGGPAYEQYF
TRBJ1-2	TRBV7-9	CASSVPGQGVGYTF
TRBJ2-1	TRBV9	CASSPPQGGSSGEQFF
TRBJ2-5	TRBV6-1	CASSVSLAGGQETQYF
TRBJ2-5	TRBV5-1	CASSLEPLGGALGETQYF
TRBJ2-1	TRBV30	CAWSVPPGLASGSYNEQFF
TRBJ2-5	TRBV9	CASSGISGGAQETQYF
TRBJ2-3	TRBV6-5	CAIRQGPGTDTQYF
TRBJ1-5	TRBV6-1	CASSEMKGNQPQHF
TRBJ1-1	TRBV5-1	CASSWGDRMNTEAFF
TRBJ2-7	TRBV4-3	CASSPRLAGPFYEQYF
TRBJ2-7	TRBV27	CASSSPQRDSTYEQYF
TRBJ1-3	TRBV5-6	CATGGPPAGAGNTIYF
TRBJ1-1	TRBV2	CASSESGLDTEAFF
TRBJ2-7	TRBV3-1/TRBV3-2	CASSQEEHPSYEQYF
TRBJ1-1	TRBV19	CASSGAGHKNTEAFF
TRBJ1-5	TRBV6-1	CASSDPGQGGLNQPQHF
TRBJ2-3	TRBV10-3	CAISGSGASTDTQYF
TRBJ1-2	TRBV4-1	CASSSPGTGGRGYTF